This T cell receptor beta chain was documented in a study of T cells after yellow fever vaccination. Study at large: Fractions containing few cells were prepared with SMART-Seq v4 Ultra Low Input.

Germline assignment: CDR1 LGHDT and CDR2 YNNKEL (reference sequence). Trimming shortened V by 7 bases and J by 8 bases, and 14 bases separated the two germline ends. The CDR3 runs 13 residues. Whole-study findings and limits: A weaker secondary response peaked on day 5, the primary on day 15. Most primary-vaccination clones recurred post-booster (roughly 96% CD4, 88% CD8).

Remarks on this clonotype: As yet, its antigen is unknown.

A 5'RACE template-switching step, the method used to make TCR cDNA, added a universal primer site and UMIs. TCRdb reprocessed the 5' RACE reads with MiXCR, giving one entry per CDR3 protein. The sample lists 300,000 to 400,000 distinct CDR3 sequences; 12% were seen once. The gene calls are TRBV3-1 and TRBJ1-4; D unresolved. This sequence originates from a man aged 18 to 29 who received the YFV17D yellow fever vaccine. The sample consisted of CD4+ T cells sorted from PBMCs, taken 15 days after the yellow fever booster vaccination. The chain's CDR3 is CASTRAGGEKLFF. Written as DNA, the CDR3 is TGTGCCAGCACCCGTGCGGGTGGGGAAAAACTGTTTTTT.